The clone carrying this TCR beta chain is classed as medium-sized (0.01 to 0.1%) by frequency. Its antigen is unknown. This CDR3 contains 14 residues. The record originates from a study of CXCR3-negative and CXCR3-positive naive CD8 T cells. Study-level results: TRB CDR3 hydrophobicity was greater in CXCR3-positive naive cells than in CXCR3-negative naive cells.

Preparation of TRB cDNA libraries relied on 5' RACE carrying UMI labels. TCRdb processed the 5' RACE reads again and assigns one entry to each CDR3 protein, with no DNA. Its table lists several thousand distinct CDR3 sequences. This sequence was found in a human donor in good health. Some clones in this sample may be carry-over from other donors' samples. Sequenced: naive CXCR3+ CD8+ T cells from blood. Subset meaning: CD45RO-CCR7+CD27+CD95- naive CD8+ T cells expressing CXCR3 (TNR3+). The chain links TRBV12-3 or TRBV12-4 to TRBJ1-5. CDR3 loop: CASSFSGVNQPQHF.